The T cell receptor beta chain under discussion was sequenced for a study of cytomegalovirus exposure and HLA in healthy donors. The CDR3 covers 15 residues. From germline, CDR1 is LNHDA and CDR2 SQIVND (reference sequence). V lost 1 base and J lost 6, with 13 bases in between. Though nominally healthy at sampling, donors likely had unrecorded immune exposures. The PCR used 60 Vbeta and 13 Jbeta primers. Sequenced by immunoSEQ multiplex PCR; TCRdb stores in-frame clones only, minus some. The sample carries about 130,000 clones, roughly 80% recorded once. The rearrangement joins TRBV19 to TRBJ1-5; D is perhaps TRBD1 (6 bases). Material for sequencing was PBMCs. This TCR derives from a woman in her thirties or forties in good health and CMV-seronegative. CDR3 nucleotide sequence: TGTGCCAGTAGTATAGCCTCAGGGGCCAGTCAGCCCCAGCATTTT. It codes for CASSIASGASQPQHF.